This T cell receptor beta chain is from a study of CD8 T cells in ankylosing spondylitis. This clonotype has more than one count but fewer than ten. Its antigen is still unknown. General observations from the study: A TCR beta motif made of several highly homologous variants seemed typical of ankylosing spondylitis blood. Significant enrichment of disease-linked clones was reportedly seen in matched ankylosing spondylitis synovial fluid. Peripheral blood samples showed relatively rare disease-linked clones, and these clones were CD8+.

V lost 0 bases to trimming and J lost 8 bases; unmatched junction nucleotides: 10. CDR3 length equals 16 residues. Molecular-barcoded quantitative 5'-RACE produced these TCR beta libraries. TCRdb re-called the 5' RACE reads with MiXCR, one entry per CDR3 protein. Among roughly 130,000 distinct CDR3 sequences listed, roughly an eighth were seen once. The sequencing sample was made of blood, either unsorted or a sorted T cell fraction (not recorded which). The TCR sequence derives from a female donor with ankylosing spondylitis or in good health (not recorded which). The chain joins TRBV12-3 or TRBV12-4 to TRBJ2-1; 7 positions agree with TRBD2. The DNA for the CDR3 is TGTGCCAGCAGTTTAGCGGGTGTGGGAGGGCCTGATGAGCAGTTCTTC. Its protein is CASSLAGVGGPDEQFF.